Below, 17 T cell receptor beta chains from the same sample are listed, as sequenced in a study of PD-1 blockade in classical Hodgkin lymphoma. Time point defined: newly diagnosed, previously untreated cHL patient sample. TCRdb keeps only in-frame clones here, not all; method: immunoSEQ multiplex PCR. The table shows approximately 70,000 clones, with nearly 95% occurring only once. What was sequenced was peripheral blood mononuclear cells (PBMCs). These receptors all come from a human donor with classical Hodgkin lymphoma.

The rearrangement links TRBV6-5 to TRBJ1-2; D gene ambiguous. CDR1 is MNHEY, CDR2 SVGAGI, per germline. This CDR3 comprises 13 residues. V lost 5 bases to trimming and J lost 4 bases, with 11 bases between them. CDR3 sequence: CASSQGLIYGYTF. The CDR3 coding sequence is TGTGCCAGCAGTCAAGGACTAATCTATGGCTACACCTTC.

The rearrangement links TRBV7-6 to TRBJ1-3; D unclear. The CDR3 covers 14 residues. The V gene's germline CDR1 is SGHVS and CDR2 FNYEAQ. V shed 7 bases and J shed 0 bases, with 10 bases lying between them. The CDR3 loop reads CASTTGVSGNTIYF. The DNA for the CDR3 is TGTGCCAGCACTACGGGAGTCTCTGGAAACACCATATATTTT. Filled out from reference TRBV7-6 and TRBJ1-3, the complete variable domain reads GAGVSQSPRYKVTKRGQDVALRCDPISGHVSLYWYRQALGQGPEFLTYFNYEAQQDKSGLPNDRFSAERPEGSISTLTIQRTEQRDSAMYRCASTTGVSGNTIYFGEGSWLTVV.

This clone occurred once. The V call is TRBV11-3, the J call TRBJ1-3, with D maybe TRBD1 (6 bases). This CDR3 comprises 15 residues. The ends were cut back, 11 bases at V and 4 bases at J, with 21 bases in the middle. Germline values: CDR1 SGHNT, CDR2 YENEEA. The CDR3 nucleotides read TGTGCCCCTGACGCCCCGCAGGGGTCCGGAAACACCATATATTTT. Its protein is CAPDAPQGSGNTIYF.

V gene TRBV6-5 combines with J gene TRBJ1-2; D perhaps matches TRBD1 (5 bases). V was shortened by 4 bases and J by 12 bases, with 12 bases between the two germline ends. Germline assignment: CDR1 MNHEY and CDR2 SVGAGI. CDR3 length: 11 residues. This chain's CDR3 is CASSSGAADTF. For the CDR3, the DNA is TGTGCCAGCAGTTCCGGGGCAGCTGACACCTTC.

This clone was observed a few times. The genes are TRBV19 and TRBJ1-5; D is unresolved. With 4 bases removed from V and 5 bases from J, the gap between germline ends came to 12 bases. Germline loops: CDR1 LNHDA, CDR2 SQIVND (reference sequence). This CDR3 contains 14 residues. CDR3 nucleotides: TGTGCCAGTAGTAGGCACAAGGAAGATCAGCCCCAGCATTTT. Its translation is CASSRHKEDQPQHF.

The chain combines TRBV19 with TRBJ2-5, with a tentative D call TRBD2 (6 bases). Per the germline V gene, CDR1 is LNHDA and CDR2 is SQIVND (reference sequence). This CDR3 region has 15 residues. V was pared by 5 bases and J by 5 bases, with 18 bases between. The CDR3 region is CASSYLASRGETQYF. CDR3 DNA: TGTGCCAGTAGTTACCTAGCGTCCAGAGGGGAGACCCAGTACTTC.

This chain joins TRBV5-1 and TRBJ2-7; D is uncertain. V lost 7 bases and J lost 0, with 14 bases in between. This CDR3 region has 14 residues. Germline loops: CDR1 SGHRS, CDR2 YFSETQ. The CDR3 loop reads CASAPGGSSYEQYF. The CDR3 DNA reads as TGCGCCAGCGCACCCGGCGGTAGCTCCTACGAGCAGTACTTC.

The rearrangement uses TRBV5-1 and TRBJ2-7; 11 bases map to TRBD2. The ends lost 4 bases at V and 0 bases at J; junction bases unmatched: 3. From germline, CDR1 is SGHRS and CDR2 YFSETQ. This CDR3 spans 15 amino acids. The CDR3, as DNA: TGCGCCAGCAGCCGTAGCGGGGGGGCCTCCTACGAGCAGTACTTC. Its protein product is CASSRSGGASYEQYF.

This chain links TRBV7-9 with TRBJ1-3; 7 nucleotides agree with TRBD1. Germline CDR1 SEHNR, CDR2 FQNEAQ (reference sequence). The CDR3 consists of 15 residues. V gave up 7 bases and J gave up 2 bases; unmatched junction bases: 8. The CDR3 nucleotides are TGTGCCAGCACCACAGGGGCGTTGCCTGGAAACACCATATATTTT. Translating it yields CASTTGALPGNTIYF.

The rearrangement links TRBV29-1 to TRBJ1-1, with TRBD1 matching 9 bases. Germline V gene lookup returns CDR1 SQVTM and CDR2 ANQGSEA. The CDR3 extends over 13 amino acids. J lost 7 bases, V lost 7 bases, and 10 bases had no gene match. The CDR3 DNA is TGCAGCGCAGAACCGGGACAGGGACGTGAAGCTTTCTTT. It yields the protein CSAEPGQGREAFF.

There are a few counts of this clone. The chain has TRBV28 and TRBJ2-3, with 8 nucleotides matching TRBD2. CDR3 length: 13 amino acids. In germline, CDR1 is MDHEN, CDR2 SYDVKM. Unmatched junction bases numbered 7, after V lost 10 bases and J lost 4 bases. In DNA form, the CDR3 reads TGTGCCACCGAAGCGGGAGAGTCAGATACGCAGTATTTT. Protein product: CATEAGESDTQYF.

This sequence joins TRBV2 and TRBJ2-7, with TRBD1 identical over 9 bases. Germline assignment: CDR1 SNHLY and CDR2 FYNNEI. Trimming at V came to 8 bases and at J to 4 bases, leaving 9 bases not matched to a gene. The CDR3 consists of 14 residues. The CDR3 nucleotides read TGTGCCAGCCAGTTCCGGGACAGGGAATACGAGCAGTACTTC. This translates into CASQFRDREYEQYF.

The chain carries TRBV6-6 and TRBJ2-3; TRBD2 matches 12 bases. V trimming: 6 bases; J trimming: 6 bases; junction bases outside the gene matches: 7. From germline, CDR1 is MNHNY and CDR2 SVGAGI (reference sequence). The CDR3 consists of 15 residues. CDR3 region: CASRTTSGGGDTQYF. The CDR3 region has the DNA TGTGCCAGCAGGACGACTAGCGGGGGCGGGGATACGCAGTATTTT.

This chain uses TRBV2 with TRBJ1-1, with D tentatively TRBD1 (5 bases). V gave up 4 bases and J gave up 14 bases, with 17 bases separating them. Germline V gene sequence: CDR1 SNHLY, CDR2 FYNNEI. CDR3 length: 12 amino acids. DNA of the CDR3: TGTGCCAGCAGTGGGGGGTCCAGTTCTGAGTTCTTT. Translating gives CASSGGSSSEFF.

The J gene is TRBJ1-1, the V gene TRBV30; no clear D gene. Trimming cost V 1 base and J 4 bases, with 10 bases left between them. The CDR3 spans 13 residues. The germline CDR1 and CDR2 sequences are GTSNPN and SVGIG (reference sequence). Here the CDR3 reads CAWSGGWGTEAFF. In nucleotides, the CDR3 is TGTGCCTGGAGTGGGGGTTGGGGCACTGAAGCTTTCTTT.

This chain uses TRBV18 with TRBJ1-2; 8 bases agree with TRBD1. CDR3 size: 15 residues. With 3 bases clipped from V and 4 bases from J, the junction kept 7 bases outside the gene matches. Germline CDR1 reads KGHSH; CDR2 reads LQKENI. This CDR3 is CASSPTGTGVYGYTF. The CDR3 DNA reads TGTGCCAGCTCACCGACCGGGACAGGAGTCTATGGCTACACCTTC.

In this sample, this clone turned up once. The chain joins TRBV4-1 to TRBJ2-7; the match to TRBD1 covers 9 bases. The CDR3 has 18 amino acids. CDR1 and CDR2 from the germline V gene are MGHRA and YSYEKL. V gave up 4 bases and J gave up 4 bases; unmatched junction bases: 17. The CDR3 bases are TGCGCCAGCAGCCCCCTGGGCAAGATAGGACAGGGGAGATACGAGCAGTACTTC. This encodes CASSPLGKIGQGRYEQYF.